A single sample is the source of the 8 T cell receptor beta chains below, sequenced in a study of blood T cells in healthy people across ages. The authors ran a second PCR of 7 to 11 cycles using a sample-barcoded 5' primer and a J-beta primer mix. TCRdb itself ran the 5' RACE reads through MiXCR, one entry per CDR3 protein. The table lists about 500,000 distinct CDR3 sequences, 24% of them singletons. These same data were also listed under a study on T cells of mothers and their children.

The sample taken for sequencing was blood. The receptors stem from a boy aged 10-17 years in good health.

This clonotype was seen more than once but under ten times. This chain joins TRBV2 and TRBJ1-5; D call uncertain. Germline V lookup: CDR1 SNHLY, CDR2 FYNNEI. This CDR3 region has 15 residues. Trimming took off 6 bases at V and 0 bases at J, with 12 bases between the two ends. The CDR3 region has the DNA TGTGCCAGCAGGCCGACGGCTTATAGCAATCAGCCCCAGCATTTT. Translating gives CASRPTAYSNQPQHF.

The chain carries TRBV29-1 and TRBJ2-7; D tentatively reads TRBD1 or TRBD2 (5 bases each). The CDR3 is made up of 14 amino acids. The germline CDR1 and CDR2 sequences are SQVTM and ANQGSEA. V was trimmed by 6 bases and J by 0 bases, leaving 15 bases between them. The CDR3 nucleotides read TGCAGCGTACGACTGGGGGTAAGCTCCTACGAGCAGTACTTC. This gives the protein CSVRLGVSSYEQYF.

This clonotype was observed a handful of times. A read error may explain this, as a much larger clone is one base away. The chain joins TRBV28 to TRBJ2-5; D is unresolved. The J call may be in error: the DNA end matches TRBJ2-1 better. From germline, CDR1 is MDHEN and CDR2 SYDVKM. There are 14 residues in the CDR3. The CDR3 DNA follows: TGTACCAGCAGTTTATTAAGGCGGAACAATGAGCAGTTCTTC. It encodes CTSSLLRRNNEQFF.

This sequence joins TRBV12-3 or TRBV12-4 and TRBJ2-3; D is possibly TRBD1 (6 bases). CDR3 size: 16 residues. Trimming took off 0 bases at V and 4 bases at J, with 14 bases between the two ends. The CDR3 DNA is TGTGCCAGCAGTTTAGCTCTAGGGACAAGAGCAGATACGCAGTATTTT. Translation gives CASSLALGTRADTQYF.

Comments on this clonotype: This is likely a read error, given that the CDR3 carries no conserved phenylalanine or tryptophan at its end. The chain employs TRBV27 and TRBJ2-7, with D tentatively TRBD1 (5 bases). From germline, CDR1 is MNHEY and CDR2 SMNVEV (reference sequence). The CDR3 covers 14 residues. Trimming took 7 bases from V and 1 from J, leaving 14 bases between them. The CDR3: CASKRRQISYEQYL. CDR3 sequence (DNA): TGTGCCAGCAAGCGCCGACAGATATCCTACGAGCAGTACCTC.

The genes are TRBV28 and TRBJ2-7, with D possibly TRBD1 on 5 matching bases. Germline lookup yields CDR1 MDHEN and CDR2 SYDVKM. CDR3 length equals 14 residues. Trimming left V 1 base short and J 5 bases short, with 12 bases between. The CDR3 loop is CASSLLYRYHEQYF. The CDR3 DNA sequence: TGTGCCAGCAGTTTATTGTACAGGTACCACGAGCAGTACTTC.

The rearrangement uses TRBV9 and TRBJ1-2; D not certain. CDR3 length equals 19 residues. Trimming took 4 bases from V and 0 from J, leaving 25 bases between them. CDR1 SGDLS and CDR2 YYNGEE come from the germline V gene. The CDR3 DNA is TGTGCCAGCAGCCCCCGGGATGTTGGCCTATGGTCCGCTAACTATGGCTACACCTTC. It codes for CASSPRDVGLWSANYGYTF.

As DNA, the CDR3 is TGCGCCAGCAGCCAAGATTCAACTAGGGTTGGCACTGAAGCTTTCTTT. It translates to CASSQDSTRVGTEAFF. The chain combines TRBV4-3 with TRBJ1-1; D uncertain. V dropped 0 bases and J dropped 4 bases, with 15 bases sitting between them. The CDR3 is 16 residues long. The germline CDR1 and CDR2 sequences are LGHNA and YSLEER.